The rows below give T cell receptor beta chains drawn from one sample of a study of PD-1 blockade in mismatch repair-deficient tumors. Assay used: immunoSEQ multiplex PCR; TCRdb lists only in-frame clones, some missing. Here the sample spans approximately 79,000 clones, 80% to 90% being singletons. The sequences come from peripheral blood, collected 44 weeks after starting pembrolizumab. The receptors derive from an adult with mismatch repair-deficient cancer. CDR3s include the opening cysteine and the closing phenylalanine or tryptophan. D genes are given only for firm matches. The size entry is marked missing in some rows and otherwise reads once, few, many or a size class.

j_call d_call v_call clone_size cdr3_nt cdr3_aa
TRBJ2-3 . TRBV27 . TGTGCCAGCGGCCGGGCGGGGTTCACAGATACGCAGTATTTT CASGRAGFTDTQYF
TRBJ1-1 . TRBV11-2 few TGTGCCAGCAGCGAATACACTGAAGCTTTCTTT CASSEYTEAFF
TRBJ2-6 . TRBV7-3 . TGTGCCAGCAGCTTAACCCCAATAGGCTCTGGGGCCAACGTCCTGACTTTC CASSLTPIGSGANVLTF
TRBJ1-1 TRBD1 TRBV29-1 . TGCAGCGTTAACAGGGGGAGCACTGAAGCTTTCTTT CSVNRGSTEAFF
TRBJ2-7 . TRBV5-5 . TGTGCCAGCAGCTTGGGGCTCCAAAACTCCTACGAGCAGTACTTC CASSLGLQNSYEQYF
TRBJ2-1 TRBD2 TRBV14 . TGTGCCAGCAGCCAATGGGATCGGTTCGTGGCGGGAGGAAGCTACAATGAGCAGTTCTTC CASSQWDRFVAGGSYNEQFF
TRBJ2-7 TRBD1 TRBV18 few TGTGCCAGCTCACCACGGCAGGGGGAGAGCTACGAGCAGTACTTC CASSPRQGESYEQYF
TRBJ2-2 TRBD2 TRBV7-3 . TGTGCCAGCAGCCTCCTTGACGGGAGGGCCTCGGGCGGGGAGCTGTTTTTT CASSLLDGRASGGELFF
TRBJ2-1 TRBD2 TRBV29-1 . TGCAGCGCAGGGACTAGTGGTTCGCAGCAGTTCTTC CSAGTSGSQQFF
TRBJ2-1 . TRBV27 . TGTGCCAGCAGTCGGAAGCCCTACAATGAGCAGTTCTTC CASSRKPYNEQFF
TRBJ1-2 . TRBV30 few TGTGCCTGGAGTGTAGTGAATGGCTACACCTTC CAWSVVNGYTF
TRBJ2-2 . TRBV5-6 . TGTGCCAGCAGCTTGGACGACTTGGTCGGCACCGGGGAGCTGTTTTTT CASSLDDLVGTGELFF
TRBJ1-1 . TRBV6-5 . TGTGCCAGCAGTTATAGGGAAGCGAACACTGAAGCTTTCTTT CASSYREANTEAFF
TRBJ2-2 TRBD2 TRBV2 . TGTGCCAGCAGTGTAGGGGCGGGAGGGCCCGGGGAGCTGTTTTTT CASSVGAGGPGELFF
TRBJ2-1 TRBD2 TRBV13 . TGTGCCAGCAGCCGACTAGCGGGAGTCAATGAGCAGTTCTTC CASSRLAGVNEQFF
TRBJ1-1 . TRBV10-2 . TGCGCCAGCAGTGATCCCCGCAGGGCCCGAGGAGCTTTCTTT CASSDPRRARGAFF
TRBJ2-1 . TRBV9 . TGTGCCAGCAGCCGGACGGGGAGTTACAATGAGCAGTTCTTC CASSRTGSYNEQFF
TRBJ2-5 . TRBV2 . TGTGCCAGCAGTGAAGCACAGCGCCGGGGAGGGACCCAGTACTTC CASSEAQRRGGTQYF
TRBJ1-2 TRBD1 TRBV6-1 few TGTGCCAGCAGGAATACCGACAGGGGGGTCTTCTTC CASRNTDRGVFF
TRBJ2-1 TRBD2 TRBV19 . TGTGCCAGTAGTATCACTAGCGGGAGAAACAATGAGCAGTTCTTC CASSITSGRNNEQFF
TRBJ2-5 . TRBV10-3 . TGTGCCACGACACCGGGGCACTCCCAAGAGACCCAGTACTTC CATTPGHSQETQYF
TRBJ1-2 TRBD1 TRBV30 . TGTGCCTGGAGTACAGGGGGGGCTAACTATGGCTACACCTTC CAWSTGGANYGYTF
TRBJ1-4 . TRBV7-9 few TGTGCCAGCAGCCGTGACAGGTTTACTAATGAAAAACTGTTTTTT CASSRDRFTNEKLFF
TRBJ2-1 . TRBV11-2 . TGTGCCAGCAGCTTATCAGGGAGTGGCTCCTACAATGAGCAGTTCTTC CASSLSGSGSYNEQFF
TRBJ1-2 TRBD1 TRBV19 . TGTGCCAGTAGTATAGATCTATCGAGGGGGCGAAACTATGGCTACACCTTC CASSIDLSRGRNYGYTF
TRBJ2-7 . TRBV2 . TGTGCCAGCGGCGGGACAGCCTACGAGCAGTACTTC CASGGTAYEQYF
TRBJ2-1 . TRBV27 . TGTGCCAGCAGTTTATCGGTATACGGGCAGGAGCAGTTCTTC CASSLSVYGQEQFF
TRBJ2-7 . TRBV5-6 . TGTGCCAGCAGTGAAAGGTTTTACGAGCAGTACTTC CASSERFYEQYF
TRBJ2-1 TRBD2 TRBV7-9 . TGTGCCAGCAGCTTAGGTCTAGCGGGAGGGCCAGGTGAGCAGTTCTTC CASSLGLAGGPGEQFF
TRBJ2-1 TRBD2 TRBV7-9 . TGTGCCAGCAGCGCCGCTAGCGGCTCCTACAATGAGCAGTTCTTC CASSAASGSYNEQFF
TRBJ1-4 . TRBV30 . TGTGCCTGGAGGGTAGGCAGGGGTAATGAAAAACTGTTTTTT CAWRVGRGNEKLFF
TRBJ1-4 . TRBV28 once TGTGCCAGCAGTTTCCCCGGGCAGGCGGAAAAACTGTTTTTT CASSFPGQAEKLFF
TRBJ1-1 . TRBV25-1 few TGTGCCAGCAAGCGGGACGGGAACACTGAAGCTTTCTTT CASKRDGNTEAFF
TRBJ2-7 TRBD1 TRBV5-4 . TGTGCCAGCAGCCGGGGGACAGGAACCTACGAGCAGTACTTC CASSRGTGTYEQYF
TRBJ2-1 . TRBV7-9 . TGTGCCAGCAGCTCAAGGACAGCGACGCCCTTCAATGAGCAGTTCTTC CASSSRTATPFNEQFF
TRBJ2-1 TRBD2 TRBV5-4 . TGTGCCAGCAGCCCCGATAGCGGGAGGAATGAGCAGTTCTTC CASSPDSGRNEQFF
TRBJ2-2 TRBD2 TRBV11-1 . TGTGCCAGCAGCTTAGGCTCCTTAGCGGGAGTAGTCACCGGGGAGCTGTTTTTT CASSLGSLAGVVTGELFF
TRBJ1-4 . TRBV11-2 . TGTGCCAGCAGCTTAGACGGGGCCAGTAATGAAAAACTGTTTTTT CASSLDGASNEKLFF
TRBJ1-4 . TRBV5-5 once TGTGCCAGCAGCTTGTCGGATCCCAATGAAAAACTGTTTTTT CASSLSDPNEKLFF
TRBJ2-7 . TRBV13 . TGTGCCAGCAGCTTACGGGACTTAACCTACGAGCAGTACTTC CASSLRDLTYEQYF
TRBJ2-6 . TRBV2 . TGTGCCAGCTTTCCGATCTCTGGGGCCAACGTCCTGACTTTC CASFPISGANVLTF
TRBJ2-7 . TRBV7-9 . TGTGCCAGCAGCCTCGAAGCCTACGAGCAGTACTTC CASSLEAYEQYF
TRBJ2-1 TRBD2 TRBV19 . TGTGCCAGTCAAAACTTAGCGGGAGTCTACAATGAGCAGTTCTTC CASQNLAGVYNEQFF
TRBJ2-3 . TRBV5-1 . TGCGCCAGCAGCTTCATGCGGGACACCATGGCCACAGATACGCAGTATTTT CASSFMRDTMATDTQYF
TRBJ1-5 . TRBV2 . TGTGCCAGCAGCTTCTCTGGGGAGGTTCAGCCCCAGCATTTT CASSFSGEVQPQHF
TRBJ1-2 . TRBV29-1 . TGCAGCGTTCGTTCAGACGGACGATATGGCTACACCTTC CSVRSDGRYGYTF
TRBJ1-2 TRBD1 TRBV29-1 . TGCAGCGTCTCCAGAGGGACAGGGCAAGGCTACACCTTC CSVSRGTGQGYTF
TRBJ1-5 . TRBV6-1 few TGTGCCAGCAGTGAGTCTCAAGAACAGCCCCAGCATTTT CASSESQEQPQHF